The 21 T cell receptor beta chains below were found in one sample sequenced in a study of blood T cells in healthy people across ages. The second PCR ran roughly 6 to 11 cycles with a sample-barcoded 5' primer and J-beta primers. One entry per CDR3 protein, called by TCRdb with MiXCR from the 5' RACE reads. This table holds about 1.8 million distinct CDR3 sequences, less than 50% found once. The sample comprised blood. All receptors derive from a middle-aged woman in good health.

The CDR3: CASSYTQGPQPQHF. The CDR3 nucleotides are TGTGCCAGCAGTTACACACAGGGTCCTCAGCCCCAGCATTTT. The chain joins TRBV6-2 or TRBV6-3 to TRBJ1-5; a weak D match, TRBD1 (6 bases). The V gene's germline CDR1 is MNHEY and CDR2 SVGEGT. CDR3 length: 14 residues. The germline V and J ends were trimmed by 2 bases and 6 bases, with 11 bases remaining between them.

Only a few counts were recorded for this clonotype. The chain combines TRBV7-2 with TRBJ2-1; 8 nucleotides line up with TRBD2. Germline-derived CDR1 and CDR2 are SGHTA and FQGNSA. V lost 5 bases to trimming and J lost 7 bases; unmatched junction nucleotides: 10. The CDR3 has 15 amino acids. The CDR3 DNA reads TGTGCCAGCAGCCCTCGGGGGGGGGAAAGGAATGAGCAGTTCTTC. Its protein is CASSPRGGERNEQFF.

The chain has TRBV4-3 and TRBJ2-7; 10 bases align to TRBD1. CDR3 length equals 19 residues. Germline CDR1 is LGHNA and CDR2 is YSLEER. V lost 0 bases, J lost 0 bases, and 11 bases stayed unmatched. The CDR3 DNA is TGCGCCAGCAGCCAAGATTTGCCCGGGACAGGGGCTTTCTCCTACGAGCAGTACTTC. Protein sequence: CASSQDLPGTGAFSYEQYF.

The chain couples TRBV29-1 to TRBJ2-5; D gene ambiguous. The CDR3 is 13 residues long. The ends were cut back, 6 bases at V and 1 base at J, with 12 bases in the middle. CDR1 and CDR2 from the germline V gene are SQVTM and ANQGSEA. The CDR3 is CSVPSEAQETQYF. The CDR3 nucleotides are TGCAGCGTGCCCTCTGAAGCCCAAGAGACCCAGTACTTC.

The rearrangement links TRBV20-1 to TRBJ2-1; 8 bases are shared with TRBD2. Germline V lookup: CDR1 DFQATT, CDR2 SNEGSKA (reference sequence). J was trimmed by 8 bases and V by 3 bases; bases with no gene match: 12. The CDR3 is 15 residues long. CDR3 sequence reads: CSARARGGPGHEQFF. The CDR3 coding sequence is TGCAGTGCTAGGGCCCGGGGGGGGCCTGGGCATGAGCAGTTCTTC.

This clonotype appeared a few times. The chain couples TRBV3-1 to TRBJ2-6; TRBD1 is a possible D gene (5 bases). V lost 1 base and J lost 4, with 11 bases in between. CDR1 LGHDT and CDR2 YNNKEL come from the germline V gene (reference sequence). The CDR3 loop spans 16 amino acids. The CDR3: CASSQARGVGANVLTF. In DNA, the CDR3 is TGTGCCAGCAGCCAAGCAAGGGGCGTAGGGGCCAACGTCCTGACTTTC.

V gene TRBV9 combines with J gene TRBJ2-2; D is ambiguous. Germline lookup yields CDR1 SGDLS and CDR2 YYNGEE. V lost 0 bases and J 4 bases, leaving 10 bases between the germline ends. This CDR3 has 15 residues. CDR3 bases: TGTGCCAGCAGCGTAGGGGCAGACACCACCGGGGAGCTGTTTTTT. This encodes CASSVGADTTGELFF. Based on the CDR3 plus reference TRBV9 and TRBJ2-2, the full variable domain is DSGVTQTPKHLITATGQRVTLRCSPRSGDLSVYWYQQSLDQGLQFLIQYYNGEERAKGNILERFSAQQFPDLHSELNLSSLELGDSALYFCASSVGADTTGELFFGEGSRLTVL.

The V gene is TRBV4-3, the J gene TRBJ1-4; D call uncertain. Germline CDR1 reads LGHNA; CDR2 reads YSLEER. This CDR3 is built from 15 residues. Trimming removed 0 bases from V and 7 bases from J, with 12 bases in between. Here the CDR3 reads CASSQDFRGGEKLFF. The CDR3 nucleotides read TGCGCCAGCAGCCAAGATTTCCGAGGAGGTGAAAAACTGTTTTTT.

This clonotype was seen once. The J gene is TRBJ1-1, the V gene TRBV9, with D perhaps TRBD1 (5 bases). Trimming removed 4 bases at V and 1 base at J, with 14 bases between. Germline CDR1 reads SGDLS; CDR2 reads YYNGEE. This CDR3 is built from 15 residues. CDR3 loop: CASSRRGNSNTEAFF. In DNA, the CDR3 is TGTGCCAGCAGCCGGCGGGGGAATTCGAACACTGAAGCTTTCTTT.

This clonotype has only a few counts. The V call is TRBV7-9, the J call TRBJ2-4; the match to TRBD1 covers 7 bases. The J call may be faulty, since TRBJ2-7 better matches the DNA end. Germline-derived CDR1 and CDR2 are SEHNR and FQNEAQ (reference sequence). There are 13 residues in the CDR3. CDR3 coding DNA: TGTGCCAGCAGCCACGGACAGGCTCACGAGCAGTACTTC. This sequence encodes CASSHGQAHEQYF.

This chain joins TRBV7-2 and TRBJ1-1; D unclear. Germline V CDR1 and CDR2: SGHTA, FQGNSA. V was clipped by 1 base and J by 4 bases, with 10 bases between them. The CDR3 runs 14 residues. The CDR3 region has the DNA TGTGCCAGCAGCTTAGGTCCAGTCAGCACTGAAGCTTTCTTT. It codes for CASSLGPVSTEAFF.

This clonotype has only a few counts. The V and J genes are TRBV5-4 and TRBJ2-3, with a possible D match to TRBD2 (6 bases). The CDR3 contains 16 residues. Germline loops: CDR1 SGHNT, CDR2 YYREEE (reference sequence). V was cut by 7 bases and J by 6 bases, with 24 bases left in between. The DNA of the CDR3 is TGTGCCAGCCACAAACCGTCGGCGGGCGGGGCCGATACGCAGTATTTT. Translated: CASHKPSAGGADTQYF. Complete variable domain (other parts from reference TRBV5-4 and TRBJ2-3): ETGVTQSPTHLIKTRGQQVTLRCSSQSGHNTVSWYQQALGQGPQFIFQYYREEENGRGNFPPRFSGLQFPNYSSELNVNALELDDSALYLCASHKPSAGGADTQYFGPGTRLTVL.

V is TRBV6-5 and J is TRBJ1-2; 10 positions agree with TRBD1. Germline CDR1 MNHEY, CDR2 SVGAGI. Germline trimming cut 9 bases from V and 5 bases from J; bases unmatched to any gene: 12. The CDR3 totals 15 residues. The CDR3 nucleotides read TGTGCCAGTAGCCAGGTTGGACAGGGGGAGTATGGCTACACCTTC. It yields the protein CASSQVGQGEYGYTF.

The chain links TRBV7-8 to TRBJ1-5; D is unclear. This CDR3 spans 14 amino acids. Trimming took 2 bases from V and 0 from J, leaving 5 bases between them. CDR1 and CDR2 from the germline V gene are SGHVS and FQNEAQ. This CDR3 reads CASSLYDSNQPQHF. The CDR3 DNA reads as TGTGCCAGCAGCTTATACGATAGCAATCAGCCCCAGCATTTT.

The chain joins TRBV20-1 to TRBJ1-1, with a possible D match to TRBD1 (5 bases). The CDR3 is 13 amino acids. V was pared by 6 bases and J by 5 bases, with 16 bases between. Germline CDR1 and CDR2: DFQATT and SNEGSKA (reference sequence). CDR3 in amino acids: CSALTGTRTEAFF. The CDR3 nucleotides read TGCAGTGCCCTGACCGGGACCAGGACTGAAGCTTTCTTT.

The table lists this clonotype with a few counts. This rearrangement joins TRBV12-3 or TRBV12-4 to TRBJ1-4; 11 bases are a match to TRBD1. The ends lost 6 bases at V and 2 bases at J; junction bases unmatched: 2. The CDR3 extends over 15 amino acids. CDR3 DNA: TGTGCCAGCAGACGGGACAGGGGGACTAATGAAAAACTGTTTTTT. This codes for CASRRDRGTNEKLFF.

In nucleotides, the CDR3 is TGTGCCAGCAGTCCAACCCTCGGACAGGGCAGCTCCTACGAGCAGTACTTC. This gives the protein CASSPTLGQGSSYEQYF. V and J are TRBV28 and TRBJ2-7; 8 positions match TRBD1. CDR1 is MDHEN, CDR2 SYDVKM, per germline. Losses at the gene ends were 5 bases for V and 0 bases for J; bases not matched to a gene: 12. The CDR3 consists of 17 residues.

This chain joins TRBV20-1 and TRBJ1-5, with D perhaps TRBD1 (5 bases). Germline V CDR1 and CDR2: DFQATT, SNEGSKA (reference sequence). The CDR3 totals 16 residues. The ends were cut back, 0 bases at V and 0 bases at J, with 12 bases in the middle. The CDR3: CSAREWGGDSNQPQHF. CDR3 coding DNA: TGCAGTGCTAGAGAATGGGGGGGGGATAGCAATCAGCCCCAGCATTTT.

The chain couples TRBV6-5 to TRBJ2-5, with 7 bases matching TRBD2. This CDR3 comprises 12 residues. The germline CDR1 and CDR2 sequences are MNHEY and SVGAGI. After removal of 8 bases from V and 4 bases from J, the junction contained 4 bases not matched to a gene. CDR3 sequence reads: CASWPGGETQYF. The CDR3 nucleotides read TGTGCCAGCTGGCCGGGGGGAGAGACCCAGTACTTC.

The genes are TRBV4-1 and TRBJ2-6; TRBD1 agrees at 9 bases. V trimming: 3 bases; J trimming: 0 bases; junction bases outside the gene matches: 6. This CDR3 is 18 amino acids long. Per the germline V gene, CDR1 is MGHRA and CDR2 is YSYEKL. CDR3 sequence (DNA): TGCGCCAGCAGCCAGGGGCTGACAGGGGGCTCTGGGGCCAACGTCCTGACTTTC. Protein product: CASSQGLTGGSGANVLTF.

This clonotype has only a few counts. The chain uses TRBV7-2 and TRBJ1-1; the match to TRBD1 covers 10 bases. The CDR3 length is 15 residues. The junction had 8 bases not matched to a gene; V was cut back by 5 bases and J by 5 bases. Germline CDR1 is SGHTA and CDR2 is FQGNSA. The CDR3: CASSAAGQGRTEAFF. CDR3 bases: TGTGCCAGCAGCGCCGCGGGACAGGGGAGGACTGAAGCTTTCTTT.